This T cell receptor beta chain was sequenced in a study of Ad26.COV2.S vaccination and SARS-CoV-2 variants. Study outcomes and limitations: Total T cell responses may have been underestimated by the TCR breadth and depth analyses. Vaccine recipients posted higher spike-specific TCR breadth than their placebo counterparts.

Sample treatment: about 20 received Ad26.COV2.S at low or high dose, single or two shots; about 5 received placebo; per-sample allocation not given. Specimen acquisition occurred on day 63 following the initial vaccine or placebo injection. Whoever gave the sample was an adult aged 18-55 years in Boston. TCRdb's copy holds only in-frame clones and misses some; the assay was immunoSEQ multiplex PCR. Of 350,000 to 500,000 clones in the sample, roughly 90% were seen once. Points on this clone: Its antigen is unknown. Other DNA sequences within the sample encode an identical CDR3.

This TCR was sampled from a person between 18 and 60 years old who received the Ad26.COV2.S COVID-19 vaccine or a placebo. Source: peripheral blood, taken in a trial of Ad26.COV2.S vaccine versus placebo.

CDR3 in DNA: TGTGCCAGCAGCTTGGGACGAAACACCGGGGAGCTGTTTTTT. This encodes CASSLGRNTGELFF. This chain uses TRBV5-8 with TRBJ2-2; unclear D gene. The CDR3 extends over 14 amino acids. Trimming stripped 0 bases from V and 2 bases from J, with 5 bases between. Per the germline V gene, CDR1 is SGHTS and CDR2 is YDEGEE.